Shown below are 14 T cell receptor beta chains from a single sample sequenced in a study of T cell responses to AZD1222 COVID-19 vaccine. Produced via immunoSEQ multiplex PCR; TCRdb's table is partial and in-frame only. The top ten clones hold roughly 1.6% of a sample with about 170,000 clones, 75% to 95% of them seen once. Material: peripheral blood, obtained on day 0 of AZD1222 vaccination. These receptors all come from an adult in good health.

In DNA form, the CDR3 reads TGCGCCAGCAGCTTGGATGGGACTGGGTTAGGGACCCAGTACTTC. Translation gives CASSLDGTGLGTQYF. This sequence joins TRBV5-1 and TRBJ2-5; D may be TRBD2 (6 bases). Germline-derived CDR1 and CDR2 are SGHRS and YFSETQ. Trimming pared 0 bases from V and 7 bases from J, leaving 16 bases between. This CDR3 has 15 amino acids. The full variable domain, in which reference TRBV5-1 and TRBJ2-5 provide the parts outside the CDR3, is KAGVTQTPRYLIKTRGQQVTLSCSPISGHRSVSWYQQTPGQGLQFLFEYFSETQRNKGNFPGRFSGRQFSNSRSEMNVSTLELGDSALYLCASSLDGTGLGTQYFGPGTRLLVL.

The genes are TRBV18 and TRBJ1-2, with 8 bases aligning to TRBD1. With V trimmed by 1 base and J by 12 bases, 4 bases remained unmatched. This CDR3 spans 12 amino acids. The germline V gene encodes CDR1 KGHSH and CDR2 LQKENI. This CDR3 is CASSPRDRPDTF. As DNA, the CDR3 is TGTGCCAGCTCACCACGGGACAGGCCAGACACCTTC.

V usage is TRBV4-2 and J usage is TRBJ2-7; D unresolved. V was shortened by 1 base and J by 3 bases, with 13 bases between the two germline ends. This CDR3 is 15 amino acids long. Germline V gene lookup returns CDR1 LGHNA and CDR2 YNFKEQ. CDR3 DNA sequence: TGTGCCAGCAGCCAAGGGCCCAAAAGCGACTACGAGCAGTACTTC. It codes for CASSQGPKSDYEQYF.

The chain combines TRBV18 with TRBJ2-1, with 7 nucleotides matching TRBD1. Trimming cost V 3 bases and J 4 bases; bases outside gene matches: 3. The CDR3 sequence is 14 residues long. The V gene's germline CDR1 is KGHSH and CDR2 LQKENI. The CDR3 here is CASSPRDSYNEQFF. The CDR3 coding sequence is TGTGCCAGCTCACCCCGGGACAGTTACAATGAGCAGTTCTTC.

The gene calls are TRBV6-5 and TRBJ2-5; either TRBD1 or TRBD2 may supply D (5 bases each). CDR3 size: 15 residues. Germline CDR1 and CDR2: MNHEY and SVGAGI. Trimming shortened V by 6 bases and J by 1 base, and 15 bases separated the two germline ends. The CDR3 is CASSDRGVGQETQYF. The CDR3 DNA is TGTGCCAGCAGCGACAGAGGGGTCGGCCAAGAGACCCAGTACTTC.

The V and J genes are TRBV12-3 or TRBV12-4 and TRBJ1-5; TRBD1 aligns across 8 bases. V lost 5 bases, J lost 9 bases, and 6 bases stayed unmatched. CDR3 length equals 13 residues. CDR3 sequence: CASSPQGARPQHF. In DNA form, the CDR3 reads TGTGCCAGCAGTCCCCAGGGGGCTCGGCCCCAGCATTTT.

This chain connects TRBV2 to TRBJ1-5; D remains ambiguous. The CDR3 covers 13 residues. Deletions cut 7 bases from V and 1 base from J, with 8 bases between. CDR1 SNHLY and CDR2 FYNNEI come from the germline V gene. The CDR3 protein is CASISDSNQPQHF. CDR3 bases: TGTGCCAGCATCTCGGACAGCAATCAGCCCCAGCATTTT.

J is TRBJ1-1 and V is TRBV14; D is perhaps TRBD1 (5 bases). The CDR3 loop spans 18 amino acids. Germline CDR1 and CDR2: SGHDN and FVKESK. V lost 0 bases and J 12 bases, leaving 29 bases between the germline ends. CDR3 nucleotide sequence: TGTGCCAGCAGCCAAGATATAACGCCGAGGGGCCGGTATGGAGTAACTTTCTTT. Residues: CASSQDITPRGRYGVTFF.

The rearrangement joins TRBV6-2 or TRBV6-3 to TRBJ1-5; TRBD1 might be the D (5 bases). V dropped 3 bases and J dropped 4 bases, with 13 bases sitting between them. Looked up from germline, CDR1 is MNHEY and CDR2 is SVGEGT. CDR3 length: 15 amino acids. Written as DNA, the CDR3 is TGTGCCAGCAGTTATAGGCAGGGAAGGAATCAGCCCCAGCATTTT. Translating it yields CASSYRQGRNQPQHF.

CDR3 region: CASSRIQETQYF. In DNA, the CDR3 is TGTGCCAGCTCACGCATCCAAGAGACCCAGTACTTC. The V gene is TRBV18, the J gene TRBJ2-5; D remains ambiguous. The CDR3 length is 12 residues. Germline V gives CDR1 KGHSH, CDR2 LQKENI. The V gene lost 4 bases and the J gene lost 1 base, with 4 bases spanning the gap.

The chain combines TRBV5-1 with TRBJ1-1, with D perhaps matching TRBD1 (6 bases). The V gene lost 6 bases and the J gene lost 2 bases, with 11 bases spanning the gap. The length of the CDR3 is 13 residues. Germline CDR1 SGHRS, CDR2 YFSETQ. CDR3 in amino acids: CASTTDSNTEAFF. The CDR3, as DNA: TGCGCCAGCACCACGGACAGCAACACTGAAGCTTTCTTT.

J is TRBJ1-6 and V is TRBV11-2; 8 positions match TRBD1. The CDR3 runs to 17 residues. From germline, CDR1 is SGHAT and CDR2 FQNNGV. J lost 9 bases, V lost 1 base, and 11 bases had no gene match. The CDR3 reads CASSLGPRGQAGSPLHF. The CDR3 nucleotides are TGTGCCAGCAGCTTAGGGCCCAGGGGGCAGGCGGGTTCACCCCTCCACTTT.

V usage is TRBV6-5 and J usage is TRBJ2-7; D possibly uses TRBD1 or TRBD2 (5 bases each). The CDR3 runs to 13 residues. The V and J ends lost 5 bases and 1 base respectively, with 9 bases between them. Germline CDR1 reads MNHEY; CDR2 reads SVGAGI. As DNA, the CDR3 is TGTGCCAGCAGTCGGGACGCGTCCTACGAGCAGTACTTC. Translated: CASSRDASYEQYF.

The rearrangement uses TRBV30 and TRBJ1-2; 9 bases fit TRBD1. V gave up 3 bases and J gave up 8 bases; unmatched junction bases: 7. The CDR3 length is 13 residues. From germline, CDR1 is GTSNPN and CDR2 SVGIG (reference sequence). The DNA for the CDR3 is TGTGCCTGGAGCCTAAGGGGACAGGGAGGCTACACCTTC. Translation gives CAWSLRGQGGYTF.